These T cell receptor beta chains were read from a single sample in a study of blood T cell repertoires in COVID-19. Produced via immunoSEQ multiplex PCR; TCRdb's table is partial and in-frame only. Found here are tens of thousands of clones, about three quarters of them singletons; the top ten hold under 30%. The sequenced sample was peripheral blood. The receptors were sampled from a woman between 65 and 79 years old with acute or convalescent COVID-19. The CDR3 runs from the conserved cysteine through the conserved F or W. Fields, in order: D gene, J gene, clone size, V gene, CDR3 DNA, CDR3 protein. The D gene is left open where the match is weak. Clone size is shown for a subset of rows, as once, few, many or a class of expanded clone.

d_gene: NA
j_gene: TRBJ1-3
abundance: NA
v_gene: TRBV10-1
CDR3nt: TGCGCCAGCAGTTCCGGGACAACTGGAAACACCATATATTTT
CDR3aa: CASSSGTTGNTIYF

d_gene: NA
j_gene: TRBJ1-4
abundance: once
v_gene: TRBV13
CDR3nt: TGTGCCAGCAGCCCTGTCGGGGGAGGTGAAAAACTGTTTTTT
CDR3aa: CASSPVGGGEKLFF

d_gene: TRBD2
j_gene: TRBJ2-1
abundance: NA
v_gene: TRBV5-1
CDR3nt: TGCGCCAGCAGCTTGGTAGCGGGGAACAATGAGCAGTTCTTC
CDR3aa: CASSLVAGNNEQFF

d_gene: TRBD1
j_gene: TRBJ1-4
abundance: few
v_gene: TRBV7-9
CDR3nt: TGTGCCAGCAGTTTAGGACGAGGGGGCCCCAATGAAAAACTGTTTTTT
CDR3aa: CASSLGRGGPNEKLFF

d_gene: NA
j_gene: TRBJ2-7
abundance: NA
v_gene: TRBV27
CDR3nt: TGTGCCAGCAGTTTAAGGGGCAGGAGCTACGAGCAGTACTTC
CDR3aa: CASSLRGRSYEQYF

d_gene: TRBD1
j_gene: TRBJ1-1
abundance: NA
v_gene: TRBV28
CDR3nt: TGTGCCAGCAGTTTGGGTTCTCTGGGACAGGGGAACACTGAAGCTTTCTTT
CDR3aa: CASSLGSLGQGNTEAFF

d_gene: TRBD1
j_gene: TRBJ1-1
abundance: NA
v_gene: TRBV19
CDR3nt: TGTGCCAGTAGTATCTTCGACAGGGGTCAGGCCACTGAAGCTTTCTTT
CDR3aa: CASSIFDRGQATEAFF

d_gene: TRBD2
j_gene: TRBJ2-1
abundance: few
v_gene: TRBV6-5
CDR3nt: TGTGCCAGCAGTCCAGCGGGAACGGGCAATGAGCAGTTCTTC
CDR3aa: CASSPAGTGNEQFF

d_gene: TRBD2
j_gene: TRBJ2-3
abundance: NA
v_gene: TRBV18
CDR3nt: TGTGCCAGCTCACCATCGCTAGCGGGGGTGCCTAGCACAGATACGCAGTATTTT
CDR3aa: CASSPSLAGVPSTDTQYF

d_gene: TRBD1
j_gene: TRBJ1-1
abundance: NA
v_gene: TRBV9
CDR3nt: TGTGCCAGCAGCGTAGCTTCAGGGGGGACTGAAGCTTTCTTT
CDR3aa: CASSVASGGTEAFF

d_gene: TRBD2
j_gene: TRBJ2-5
abundance: NA
v_gene: TRBV5-1
CDR3nt: TGCGCCAGCAGCTTTCGGCTAGCGGGGACTATCCAAGAGACCCAGTACTTC
CDR3aa: CASSFRLAGTIQETQYF

d_gene: TRBD2
j_gene: TRBJ2-7
abundance: NA
v_gene: TRBV28
CDR3nt: TGTGCCAGCCATAGCGGGAGAGCCTACGAGCAGTACTTC
CDR3aa: CASHSGRAYEQYF

d_gene: TRBD1
j_gene: TRBJ2-2
abundance: once
v_gene: TRBV7-8
CDR3nt: TGTGCCAGCAGCGGACCTACAGGGGGCAACACCGGGGAGCTGTTTTTT
CDR3aa: CASSGPTGGNTGELFF

d_gene: NA
j_gene: TRBJ2-1
abundance: once
v_gene: TRBV4-1
CDR3nt: TGCGCCAGCAGCCCCATCCAGGGGAATGAGCAGTTCTTC
CDR3aa: CASSPIQGNEQFF

d_gene: NA
j_gene: TRBJ1-1
abundance: NA
v_gene: TRBV5-1
CDR3nt: TGCGCCAGCAGCTTGGGGGCGCGAACTGAAGCTTTCTTT
CDR3aa: CASSLGARTEAFF

d_gene: TRBD1
j_gene: TRBJ1-5
abundance: NA
v_gene: TRBV19
CDR3nt: TGTGCCAGTAGTGAGGACAGGGAACAGCCCCAGCATTTT
CDR3aa: CASSEDREQPQHF

d_gene: TRBD2
j_gene: TRBJ2-2
abundance: NA
v_gene: TRBV3-1/TRBV3-2
CDR3nt: TGTGCCAGCAGCCAATTCGTAATAGCGGGGCCCACCGGGGAGCTGTTTTTT
CDR3aa: CASSQFVIAGPTGELFF

d_gene: NA
j_gene: TRBJ1-5
abundance: NA
v_gene: TRBV27
CDR3nt: TGTGCCAGCAGTTCTCAGACAGGATATAATAGCAATCAGCCCCAGCATTTT
CDR3aa: CASSSQTGYNSNQPQHF

d_gene: TRBD1
j_gene: TRBJ2-2
abundance: NA
v_gene: TRBV29-1
CDR3nt: TGCAGCGTTCACAGGGGAACGAACACCGGGGAGCTGTTTTTT
CDR3aa: CSVHRGTNTGELFF

d_gene: NA
j_gene: TRBJ1-1
abundance: NA
v_gene: TRBV28
CDR3nt: TGTGCCAGCAGTACTGTACAGGGATTAAATCCGAACACTGAAGCTTTCTTT
CDR3aa: CASSTVQGLNPNTEAFF

d_gene: NA
j_gene: TRBJ1-2
abundance: NA
v_gene: TRBV10-3
CDR3nt: TGTGCCATCGCGCGGGACAACTATGGCTACACCTTC
CDR3aa: CAIARDNYGYTF

d_gene: NA
j_gene: TRBJ2-3
abundance: few
v_gene: TRBV5-1
CDR3nt: TGCGCCAGCAGCTTTAATCTAGCGCCAAACACAGATACGCAGTATTTT
CDR3aa: CASSFNLAPNTDTQYF

d_gene: TRBD1
j_gene: TRBJ1-5
abundance: few
v_gene: TRBV27
CDR3nt: TGTGCCAGCAGTTCCCTCGGGACAGGGAATCAGCCCCAGCATTTT
CDR3aa: CASSSLGTGNQPQHF

d_gene: TRBD1
j_gene: TRBJ1-1
abundance: NA
v_gene: TRBV6-5
CDR3nt: TGTGCCAGCAGGCACAGGGGGCGGGCCACTGAAGCTTTCTTT
CDR3aa: CASRHRGRATEAFF

d_gene: TRBD1
j_gene: TRBJ2-7
abundance: few
v_gene: TRBV6-2/TRBV6-3
CDR3nt: TGTGCCAGCACCCCGCCAGGGGGCCTGAACGAGCAGTACTTC
CDR3aa: CASTPPGGLNEQYF

d_gene: NA
j_gene: TRBJ1-1
abundance: NA
v_gene: TRBV6-2/TRBV6-3
CDR3nt: TGTGCCAGCAGTTACTCGACCGAGGGCGTATCGGGGGAAGCTTTCTTT
CDR3aa: CASSYSTEGVSGEAFF

d_gene: TRBD1
j_gene: TRBJ1-1
abundance: many
v_gene: TRBV6-5
CDR3nt: TGTGCCAGCAGCAGGGACAGGAACACTGAAGCTTTCTTT
CDR3aa: CASSRDRNTEAFF

d_gene: NA
j_gene: TRBJ1-5
abundance: NA
v_gene: TRBV5-1
CDR3nt: TGCGCCAGCAGCTTGACAGGGCTCAATCAGCCCCAGCATTTT
CDR3aa: CASSLTGLNQPQHF

d_gene: NA
j_gene: TRBJ1-1
abundance: NA
v_gene: TRBV28
CDR3nt: TGTGCCAGCAGTTTAACAGCCAGCTTGAACACTGAAGCTTTCTTT
CDR3aa: CASSLTASLNTEAFF

d_gene: NA
j_gene: TRBJ1-5
abundance: few
v_gene: TRBV7-9
CDR3nt: TGTGCCAGCAGCTTAGGACAGTCCAATCAGCCCCAGCATTTT
CDR3aa: CASSLGQSNQPQHF

d_gene: NA
j_gene: TRBJ2-4
abundance: NA
v_gene: TRBV19
CDR3nt: TGTGCCAGTAGTTATCAACAGGGGGGGGCCAAAAACATTCAGTACTTC
CDR3aa: CASSYQQGGAKNIQYF

d_gene: NA
j_gene: TRBJ1-5
abundance: NA
v_gene: TRBV27
CDR3nt: TGTGCCAGCAGTTTCCGGGTGAGCAATCAGCCCCAGCATTTT
CDR3aa: CASSFRVSNQPQHF

d_gene: TRBD2
j_gene: TRBJ2-7
abundance: few
v_gene: TRBV10-1
CDR3nt: TGCGCCAGCAGTGAGCCGGGAGGCTACGAGCAGTACTTC
CDR3aa: CASSEPGGYEQYF

d_gene: TRBD1
j_gene: TRBJ1-2
abundance: NA
v_gene: TRBV19
CDR3nt: TGTGCCAGTAGTACTGGAGGACAGGGCCCGGGTCATGGCTACACCTTC
CDR3aa: CASSTGGQGPGHGYTF

d_gene: NA
j_gene: TRBJ1-2
abundance: NA
v_gene: TRBV30
CDR3nt: TGTGCCTGGAGTGTACTCAGGGGTAAAGGCTACACCTTC
CDR3aa: CAWSVLRGKGYTF

d_gene: TRBD1
j_gene: TRBJ1-2
abundance: NA
v_gene: TRBV20-1
CDR3nt: TGCAGTGCTAGTTCCCGACAGGGGTCCTATGGCTACACCTTC
CDR3aa: CSASSRQGSYGYTF

d_gene: TRBD2
j_gene: TRBJ2-1
abundance: NA
v_gene: TRBV27
CDR3nt: TGTGCCAGCAGATTAGGTGGGACTAGCGGGAGAATTGAGCAGTTCTTC
CDR3aa: CASRLGGTSGRIEQFF

d_gene: NA
j_gene: TRBJ2-7
abundance: few
v_gene: TRBV2
CDR3nt: TGTGCCAGCAGTGAATCCAACGAGCAGTACTTC
CDR3aa: CASSESNEQYF

d_gene: TRBD2
j_gene: TRBJ2-7
abundance: NA
v_gene: TRBV6-5
CDR3nt: TGTGCCAGCAGGGACCCTAGCGGGGGGGTTTACGAGCAGTACTTC
CDR3aa: CASRDPSGGVYEQYF

d_gene: TRBD1
j_gene: TRBJ2-3
abundance: NA
v_gene: TRBV12-5
CDR3nt: TGTGCTAGTGGTTTGTCCAGGGACAGGTCTAGCACAGATACGCAGTATTTT
CDR3aa: CASGLSRDRSSTDTQYF

d_gene: NA
j_gene: TRBJ1-1
abundance: NA
v_gene: TRBV28
CDR3nt: TGTGCCAGCAGTTCCCAAGCTACCGCCCTCTGGGCTACTGAAGCTTTCTTT
CDR3aa: CASSSQATALWATEAFF

d_gene: NA
j_gene: TRBJ2-3
abundance: once
v_gene: TRBV18
CDR3nt: TGTGCCAGCTCACCAAGCATAGCGAGGGCAGATACGCAGTATTTT
CDR3aa: CASSPSIARADTQYF

d_gene: TRBD2
j_gene: TRBJ2-6
abundance: NA
v_gene: TRBV2
CDR3nt: TGTGCCAGCAGCCGGGGGGGTCCAGGGGCCAACGTCCTGACTTTC
CDR3aa: CASSRGGPGANVLTF

d_gene: TRBD1
j_gene: TRBJ1-1
abundance: once
v_gene: TRBV27
CDR3nt: TGTGCCAGCAGGACGGGACAGATTAACACTGAAGCTTTCTTT
CDR3aa: CASRTGQINTEAFF

d_gene: TRBD1
j_gene: TRBJ1-4
abundance: NA
v_gene: TRBV4-2
CDR3nt: TGTGCCAGCAGCCAAAGGACAGGAACACCCGCCCAAGAAAAACTGTTTTTT
CDR3aa: CASSQRTGTPAQEKLFF